A single sample gave rise to the 25 T cell receptor beta chains below, sequenced in a study of identical twins. One entry per CDR3 protein, called by TCRdb with MiXCR from the 5' RACE reads. This table holds some 760,000 distinct CDR3 sequences, 15% to 20% found once. Another study also made use of these data, one on T cells expressing NK-cell markers.

Material: PBMCs. The source of these receptors is a woman aged 18-30 years in good health.

This clonotype appeared a few times. The rearrangement joins TRBV10-3 to TRBJ2-1; TRBD2 agrees at 7 bases. Germline CDR1 is ENHRY and CDR2 is SYGVKD. The V and J ends lost 3 bases and 3 bases, in that order; junction bases with no gene match: 8. The length of the CDR3 is 16 residues. The CDR3 region has the DNA TGTGCCATCAGTGAATCCGGTACGGGGGGCTACAATGAGCAGTTCTTC. Protein sequence: CAISESGTGGYNEQFF.

This clonotype was detected only a few times. The chain has TRBV28 and TRBJ2-1, with 10 bases fitting TRBD2. J gave up 2 bases and V 5 bases, and 9 bases lay outside the gene matches. This CDR3 is built from 17 residues. The germline CDR1 and CDR2 sequences are MDHEN and SYDVKM. The CDR3 sequence is CASSIRHLAGAYNEQFF. CDR3 in DNA: TGTGCCAGCAGTATACGGCATCTAGCGGGAGCCTACAATGAGCAGTTCTTC.

The chain joins TRBV11-2 to TRBJ2-3, with D tentatively TRBD1 (6 bases). With 1 base removed from V and 2 bases from J, the gap between germline ends came to 13 bases. This CDR3 has 16 residues. CDR1 is SGHAT, CDR2 FQNNGV, per germline. The CDR3 DNA sequence: TGTGCCAGCAGCTTAGGAAATGGGGGCTACACAGATACGCAGTATTTT. This translates into CASSLGNGGYTDTQYF.

This clonotype showed up just a few times. CDR3 in amino acids: CASRWTGGSYEQYF. The CDR3 DNA sequence: TGTGCCAGCAGATGGACAGGGGGGTCCTACGAGCAGTACTTC. The chain couples TRBV27 to TRBJ2-7; 10 nucleotides align to TRBD1. The germline CDR1 and CDR2 sequences are MNHEY and SMNVEV (reference sequence). The CDR3 totals 14 residues. J lost 1 base, V lost 6 bases, and 3 bases had no gene match.

In nucleotides, the CDR3 is TGCAGCGTTGAAGGGACAGTGGACACTGAAGCTTTCTTT. Protein: CSVEGTVDTEAFF. The chain combines TRBV29-1 with TRBJ1-1, with D perhaps TRBD1 (6 bases). CDR1 is SQVTM, CDR2 ANQGSEA, per germline. V lost 1 base and J 3 bases, leaving 9 bases between the germline ends. The CDR3 is 13 residues long.

The V and J genes are TRBV7-9 and TRBJ2-7, with a weak D call TRBD1 (6 bases). The CDR3 runs 13 residues. V dropped 2 bases and J dropped 6 bases, with 11 bases sitting between them. Germline V gives CDR1 SEHNR, CDR2 FQNEAQ (reference sequence). The CDR3 DNA sequence: TGTGCCAGCAGCTTACAGGGGTATCGCGAGCAGTACTTC. Protein: CASSLQGYREQYF.

This clonotype was seen a few times. V is TRBV24-1 and J is TRBJ2-1; unclear D gene. Between the trimmed V and J ends, which lost 4 bases and 8 bases, there was a span of 11 bases. The V gene's germline CDR1 is KGHDR and CDR2 SFDVKD. CDR3 size: 13 residues. CDR3 DNA: TGTGCCACCAGTGACCAGTTTAAGGATGAGCAGTTCTTC. Encoded protein: CATSDQFKDEQFF.

This clonotype was counted a single time. The chain couples TRBV11-3 to TRBJ2-1, with 7 bases fitting TRBD2. This CDR3 has 15 residues. Germline V gene lookup returns CDR1 SGHNT and CDR2 YENEEA. V shed 5 bases, J shed 2 bases, and the junction held 6 bases outside the gene matches. The chain's CDR3 is CASSHGGRAYNEQFF. DNA for the CDR3: TGTGCCAGCAGCCACGGGGGGAGAGCCTACAATGAGCAGTTCTTC.

This clonotype was seen only a few times. The chain carries TRBV20-1 and TRBJ1-6, with TRBD1 identical over 9 bases. The length of the CDR3 is 12 residues. CDR1 is DFQATT, CDR2 SNEGSKA, per germline (reference sequence). The junction had 2 bases not matched to a gene; V was cut back by 4 bases and J by 10 bases. CDR3 protein: CSATTGGSPLHF. CDR3 coding DNA: TGCAGTGCTACGACAGGGGGATCACCCCTCCACTTT.

This clonotype was seen a handful of times. The chain couples TRBV29-1 to TRBJ2-7; 7 nucleotides line up with TRBD1. Germline CDR1 reads SQVTM; CDR2 reads ANQGSEA. This CDR3 is 13 amino acids long. Unmatched junction bases numbered 11, after V lost 7 bases and J lost 5 bases. In DNA form, the CDR3 reads TGCAGCGCTAGTCTTATGACAGGGAACGAGCAGTACTTC. It translates to CSASLMTGNEQYF.

This clonotype occurred many times. Here the CDR3 DNA reads TGTGCCACCAGCAGGGACAGGGGAAACTACGAGCAGTACTTC. Protein sequence: CATSRDRGNYEQYF. The chain couples TRBV15 to TRBJ2-7, with 9 bases fitting TRBD1. CDR3 length: 14 residues. Germline-derived CDR1 and CDR2 are LNHNV and YYDKDF (reference sequence). The trim removed 3 bases at V and 3 bases at J, leaving 3 bases unmatched.

The chain has TRBV9 and TRBJ2-6; a weak D match, TRBD1 (5 bases). This CDR3 has 16 residues. Trimming removed 1 base from V and 0 bases from J, with 8 bases in between. The V gene's germline CDR1 is SGDLS and CDR2 YYNGEE. As DNA, the CDR3 is TGTGCCAGCAGCGTACTGACAGACTCTGGGGCCAACGTCCTGACTTTC. It specifies CASSVLTDSGANVLTF. Together with reference TRBV9 and TRBJ2-6, the CDR3 gives the full variable domain: DSGVTQTPKHLITATGQRVTLRCSPRSGDLSVYWYQQSLDQGLQFLIQYYNGEERAKGNILERFSAQQFPDLHSELNLSSLELGDSALYFCASSVLTDSGANVLTFGAGSRLTVL.

This clonotype was detected only a few times. This chain links TRBV20-1 with TRBJ1-2; D call uncertain. Looked up from germline, CDR1 is DFQATT and CDR2 is SNEGSKA (reference sequence). V was cut by 5 bases and J by 8 bases, with 18 bases left in between. This CDR3 spans 13 amino acids. The CDR3 sequence: CSARRTGSSGYTF. CDR3 bases: TGCAGTGCTCGACGGACGGGGTCCTCCGGCTACACCTTC.

The chain links TRBV14 to TRBJ2-5, with 9 bases that match TRBD2. Germline CDR1 is SGHDN and CDR2 is FVKESK. The CDR3 sequence is 15 residues long. The V and J ends lost 1 base and 5 bases, in that order; junction bases with no gene match: 5. CDR3: CASSQGAGGPETQYF. CDR3 nucleotide sequence: TGTGCCAGCAGCCAAGGGGCGGGAGGGCCCGAGACCCAGTACTTC.

This clonotype has only a few counts. The chain recombines TRBV10-3 with TRBJ1-5; TRBD1 matches 9 bases. The V gene's germline CDR1 is ENHRY and CDR2 SYGVKD. The CDR3 is 14 residues long. J lost 3 bases, V lost 10 bases, and 7 bases had no gene match. CDR3 nucleotides: TGTGCCACTTCCGGGACAGGGAACAATCAGCCCCAGCATTTT. Protein: CATSGTGNNQPQHF.

V gene TRBV6-1 combines with J gene TRBJ2-5; 9 bases fit TRBD2. The V gene end was trimmed by 9 bases and the J gene end by 0 bases; junction bases not matched to a gene: 8. Germline V gene lookup returns CDR1 MNHNS and CDR2 SASEGT. There are 15 residues in the CDR3. CDR3 sequence (DNA): TGTGCCAGTGGGGTCACTAGCGGGTACCAAGAGACCCAGTACTTC. Protein sequence: CASGVTSGYQETQYF.

The table lists this clonotype with a few counts. This sequence joins TRBV9 and TRBJ2-1, with TRBD2 identical over 7 bases. Germline loops: CDR1 SGDLS, CDR2 YYNGEE. The length of the CDR3 is 15 residues. V shed 3 bases, J shed 5 bases, and the junction held 8 bases outside the gene matches. The CDR3 bases are TGTGCCAGCAGCGCTTCCGGGACTAACCACAATGAGCAGTTCTTC. Protein product: CASSASGTNHNEQFF.

V is TRBV7-9 and J is TRBJ2-7; D unclear. The germline gives CDR1 SEHNR, CDR2 FQNEAQ (reference sequence). This CDR3 is 14 amino acids long. The ends were cut back, 5 bases at V and 6 bases at J, with 17 bases in the middle. The CDR3 here is CASSAIGIVGEQYF. In DNA, the CDR3 is TGTGCCAGCAGCGCGATCGGAATCGTGGGCGAGCAGTACTTC.

This chain uses TRBV7-2 with TRBJ2-1, with 8 bases lining up with TRBD2. The V gene end was trimmed by 6 bases and the J gene end by 4 bases; junction bases not matched to a gene: 11. This CDR3 contains 16 residues. Germline V lookup: CDR1 SGHTA, CDR2 FQGNSA. The CDR3 loop is CASSLSLAGRYNEQFF. The CDR3 coding sequence is TGTGCCAGCAGTCTTAGCTTAGCGGGACGATACAATGAGCAGTTCTTC.

This clonotype has a handful of counts. This chain links TRBV6-2 or TRBV6-3 with TRBJ2-5, with TRBD2 matching 8 bases. The ends lost 5 bases at V and 6 bases at J; junction bases unmatched: 8. The germline CDR1 and CDR2 sequences are MNHEY and SVGEGT. This CDR3 is 14 amino acids long. In nucleotides, the CDR3 is TGTGCCAGCAGTCCCACGGGGGGGCCACAGACCCAGTACTTC. It translates to CASSPTGGPQTQYF.

This clonotype was seen more than once but under ten times. The chain joins TRBV20-1 to TRBJ2-7, with D perhaps TRBD1 (5 bases). The CDR3 runs 14 residues. Deletions cut 4 bases from V and 2 bases from J, with 15 bases between. Looked up from germline, CDR1 is DFQATT and CDR2 is SNEGSKA (reference sequence). DNA for the CDR3: TGCAGTGCTACACCAACGACAGCCCCCTACGAGCAGTACTTC. Translation gives CSATPTTAPYEQYF.

The sample holds a few counts of this clonotype. This chain links TRBV19 with TRBJ2-1, with 7 nucleotides matching TRBD1. Germline V gene data show CDR1 as LNHDA and CDR2 as SQIVND (reference sequence). The V gene end was trimmed by 5 bases and the J gene end by 4 bases; junction bases not matched to a gene: 8. CDR3 length: 15 residues. CDR3: CASSPASTGYNEQFF. The CDR3 coding sequence is TGTGCCAGTAGTCCGGCGTCGACAGGGTACAATGAGCAGTTCTTC.

This clonotype was detected ten times or more. This chain links TRBV12-3 or TRBV12-4 with TRBJ2-7; possible D gene TRBD2, 6 bases. The CDR3 is 15 residues long. V lost 4 bases and J lost 0, with 13 bases in between. CDR3 sequence: CASSSGGRSSYEQYF. For the CDR3, the DNA is TGTGCCAGCAGTTCCGGGGGAAGGAGCTCCTACGAGCAGTACTTC.

The CDR3, as DNA: TGCAGCGTTGAAGCGGGGGGGGCCCAAGAGACCCAGTACTTC. Its translation: CSVEAGGAQETQYF. The chain combines TRBV29-1 with TRBJ2-5, with 8 bases aligning to TRBD2. V lost 1 base to trimming and J lost 1 base; unmatched junction nucleotides: 2. Germline V gene lookup returns CDR1 SQVTM and CDR2 ANQGSEA. The CDR3 has 14 residues.

A few counts support this clonotype. V is TRBV10-3 and J is TRBJ1-1; no definite D call. This CDR3 comprises 11 residues. Per the germline V gene, CDR1 is ENHRY and CDR2 is SYGVKD. Trimming took 6 bases from V and 8 from J, leaving 10 bases between them. CDR3 coding DNA: TGTGCCATCAGGACGGGGAAGGAAGCTTTCTTT. It yields the protein CAIRTGKEAFF.